Below are 13 T cell receptor beta chains sequenced from a single sample in a study of technical replicates of blood from four donors. Sequencing was performed with immunoSEQ multiplex PCR; in TCRdb, only in-frame clones are kept and a portion is missing. Of tens of thousands of clones detected, approximately 90% appear once; the ten largest clones hold around 5.2%. Material: PBMCs. These receptors came from a human donor in good health. Some clones in this sample may be carry-over from other donors' samples.

The chain recombines TRBV29-1 with TRBJ1-1, with D hard to call. This CDR3 contains 14 residues. Germline assignment: CDR1 SQVTM and CDR2 ANQGSEA. Between the trimmed V and J ends, which lost 7 bases and 0 bases, there was a span of 15 bases. In DNA, the CDR3 is TGCAGCGCATCTTCTGGGCAGTTGAACACTGAAGCTTTCTTT. The encoded protein is CSASSGQLNTEAFF.

The chain recombines TRBV30 with TRBJ2-7, with 7 bases matching TRBD2. The germline CDR1 and CDR2 sequences are GTSNPN and SVGIG (reference sequence). This CDR3 contains 15 residues. After removal of 0 bases from V and 0 bases from J, the junction contained 5 bases not matched to a gene. CDR3 region: CAWSVELASSYEQYF. Here the CDR3 DNA reads TGTGCCTGGAGTGTAGAACTAGCGAGCTCCTACGAGCAGTACTTC.

This clone showed up just once. This chain uses TRBV5-6 with TRBJ2-5, with a weak D call TRBD2 (7 bases). V lost 6 bases to trimming and J lost 5 bases, with 17 bases between them. Per the germline V gene, CDR1 is SGHDT and CDR2 is YYEEEE. This CDR3 is 14 amino acids long. The CDR3 nucleotides are TGTGCCAGCACCGCTCGGGGGGCTGCGGAGACCCAGTACTTC. Translated: CASTARGAAETQYF.

The chain uses TRBV5-1 and TRBJ1-2, with 9 bases aligning to TRBD1. The junction had 6 bases not matched to a gene; V was cut back by 4 bases and J by 5 bases. The germline CDR1 and CDR2 sequences are SGHRS and YFSETQ. The CDR3 runs 14 residues. The CDR3 DNA reads as TGCGCCAGCAGCCAGACGGACAGGGGTTATGGCTACACCTTC. This translates into CASSQTDRGYGYTF. Variable domain in full (rest from reference TRBV5-1 and TRBJ1-2): KAGVTQTPRYLIKTRGQQVTLSCSPISGHRSVSWYQQTPGQGLQFLFEYFSETQRNKGNFPGRFSGRQFSNSRSEMNVSTLELGDSALYLCASSQTDRGYGYTFGSGTRLTVV.

The gene calls are TRBV2 and TRBJ2-1, with 9 bases matching TRBD2. Per the germline V gene, CDR1 is SNHLY and CDR2 is FYNNEI. V lost 8 bases, J lost 7 bases, and 18 bases stayed unmatched. The length of the CDR3 is 17 residues. The CDR3 loop reads CASAVGMIAGAGNEQFF. The CDR3 DNA reads TGTGCCAGCGCCGTTGGAATGATAGCGGGAGCGGGGAATGAGCAGTTCTTC.

This clone has a handful of counts. This chain links TRBV6-5 with TRBJ1-3; TRBD1 aligns across 7 bases. The V gene end was trimmed by 6 bases and the J gene end by 6 bases; junction bases not matched to a gene: 11. This CDR3 region has 15 residues. Germline V gene lookup returns CDR1 MNHEY and CDR2 SVGAGI. CDR3 protein: CASRWTRQGENTIYF. In DNA, the CDR3 is TGTGCCAGCAGATGGACGAGACAGGGTGAAAACACCATATATTTT.

V is TRBV6-6 and J is TRBJ2-7, with 7 bases fitting TRBD1. With 6 bases clipped from V and 2 bases from J, the junction kept 4 bases outside the gene matches. Germline CDR1 reads MNHNY; CDR2 reads SVGAGI (reference sequence). This CDR3 comprises 13 residues. CDR3 in amino acids: CASRLGTAYEQYF. In DNA form, the CDR3 reads TGTGCCAGCAGGCTCGGGACAGCCTACGAGCAGTACTTC.

This chain joins TRBV2 and TRBJ1-2; 8 bases match TRBD1. Germline V gives CDR1 SNHLY, CDR2 FYNNEI. The junction had 8 bases not matched to a gene; V was cut back by 6 bases and J by 8 bases. The length of the CDR3 is 13 residues. In DNA form, the CDR3 reads TGTGCCAGCAGCGCCGGACAGGGACTGGGCTACACCTTC. It translates to CASSAGQGLGYTF.

The rearrangement joins TRBV7-3 to TRBJ1-1; a weak D match, TRBD1 (6 bases). Germline-derived CDR1 and CDR2 are SGHTA and FQGTGA. The germline V and J ends were trimmed by 6 bases and 4 bases, with 15 bases remaining between them. The CDR3 covers 14 residues. The CDR3 nucleotides read TGTGCCAGCAGTCTTTCTACGGACAGCACTGAAGCTTTCTTT. It codes for CASSLSTDSTEAFF.

The rearrangement joins TRBV19 to TRBJ1-5; 8 bases agree with TRBD1. Germline V gene sequence: CDR1 LNHDA, CDR2 SQIVND (reference sequence). The CDR3 is 16 amino acids. The V segment lost 6 bases and the J segment 2 bases; nucleotides outside the gene matches: 9. CDR3 region: CASSQQGVLGNQPQHF. The DNA of the CDR3 is TGTGCCAGTAGCCAACAGGGGGTTTTAGGCAATCAGCCCCAGCATTTT.

The CDR3 region has the DNA TGTGCCAGCAGTTCTGACAGGGGGATCACCGGGGAGCTGTTTTTT. The encoded protein is CASSSDRGITGELFF. The gene calls are TRBV6-5 and TRBJ2-2; 9 bases fit TRBD1. CDR1 and CDR2 (germline): MNHEY, SVGAGI. The CDR3 contains 15 residues. With 4 bases clipped from V and 4 bases from J, the junction kept 4 bases outside the gene matches.

The chain combines TRBV28 with TRBJ1-1; possible D gene TRBD1, 6 bases. CDR1 and CDR2 from the germline V gene are MDHEN and SYDVKM. The CDR3 is made up of 14 amino acids. The V gene lost 6 bases and the J gene lost 1 base, with 12 bases spanning the gap. This chain's CDR3 is CASRSGQTNTEAFF. The CDR3 DNA reads TGTGCCAGCAGGTCCGGACAGACGAACACTGAAGCTTTCTTT.

The chain recombines TRBV1 with TRBJ1-2; TRBD1, as called in the table, went unchecked against the DNA. TRBV1 is recorded as a pseudogene. The CDR3 totals 14 residues. The CDR3 nucleotides read TGCACCAGCAGCCGCACCCCCAGGGACTATGGCTACACCTTC. The encoded protein is CTSSRTPRDYGYTF.